These 17 T cell receptor beta chains share one sample of origin, sequenced in a study of control samples from healthy donors and cancer patients (dated by TCRdb to 2018 to 2021). Library preparation employed the immunoSEQ multiplex PCR assay. TCRdb mirrors the immuneACCESS table, restricted to in-frame sequences. Some clones are absent from its copies; in checked studies, under half trace to an unresolved V gene, and the reason for the others is unknown. This sample has 190,000 or so clones in its table, and roughly 91% of those were observed once. Almost 1.5% of the sample is held by the ten biggest clonotypes. The specimen was blood. These receptors came from a man younger than 30 in good health.

The chain links TRBV5-1 to TRBJ2-1; the D is unclear. Per germline, CDR1 SGHRS and CDR2 YFSETQ. Trimming removed 0 bases at V and 6 bases at J, with 13 bases between. The CDR3 runs 15 residues. The CDR3 sequence: CASSLASPEVNEQFF. The CDR3 nucleotides read TGCGCCAGCAGCTTGGCCAGCCCCGAGGTCAATGAGCAGTTCTTC.

The chain employs TRBV4-1 and TRBJ2-3; possibly TRBD2 for D (6 bases). V lost 8 bases and J 0 bases, leaving 12 bases between the germline ends. CDR3 size: 14 residues. Germline CDR1 MGHRA, CDR2 YSYEKL. CDR3 loop: CASRLRGSTDTQYF. The DNA for the CDR3 is TGCGCCAGCCGGCTCCGGGGGAGCACAGATACGCAGTATTTT.

The chain uses TRBV7-9 and TRBJ1-2, with D uncertain. The germline V and J ends were trimmed by 1 base and 8 bases, with 11 bases remaining between them. CDR1 is SEHNR and CDR2 is FQNEAQ in the germline V gene (reference sequence). The CDR3 has 13 amino acids. CDR3 loop: CASSLGVLGGYTF. CDR3 nucleotides: TGTGCCAGCAGCTTAGGTGTCCTGGGAGGCTACACCTTC.

This chain links TRBV7-3 with TRBJ1-6; D may be TRBD1 (6 bases). Germline CDR1 is SGHTA and CDR2 is FQGTGA. The CDR3 loop spans 18 amino acids. Trimming took off 5 bases at V and 0 bases at J, with 17 bases between the two ends. The CDR3 protein is CASSARQERSSYNSPLHF. In nucleotides, the CDR3 is TGTGCCAGCAGCGCGCGACAGGAAAGGAGCTCCTATAATTCACCCCTCCACTTT.

The chain employs TRBV29-1 and TRBJ1-6, with unresolved D. Germline values: CDR1 SQVTM, CDR2 ANQGSEA. The CDR3 extends over 19 amino acids. With 2 bases removed from V and 0 bases from J, the gap between germline ends came to 20 bases. The CDR3 spells CSVERQIFPDGSYNSPLHF. CDR3 sequence (DNA): TGCAGCGTTGAAAGGCAGATTTTTCCTGATGGCTCCTATAATTCACCCCTCCACTTT.

V is TRBV14 and J is TRBJ2-7; no clear D. Germline CDR1 SGHDN, CDR2 FVKESK. Trimming shortened V by 8 bases and J by 7 bases, and 18 bases separated the two germline ends. This CDR3 contains 13 residues. As DNA, the CDR3 is TGTGCCAGCCGTCAGACTTCGACGGGTGAGCAGTACTTC. Amino acid sequence: CASRQTSTGEQYF.

This clone appeared once. V is TRBV6-5 and J is TRBJ2-2; D may match TRBD1 or TRBD2 (5 bases each). The CDR3 runs to 13 residues. Germline CDR1 MNHEY, CDR2 SVGAGI. V was trimmed by 10 bases and J by 2 bases, leaving 11 bases between them. CDR3 nucleotide sequence: TGTGCCATGGGGGATACTAACACCGGGGAGCTGTTTTTT. Protein product: CAMGDTNTGELFF.

The CDR3, as DNA: TGCGCCAGCAGCTTTGGCGGGGGAAACACAGATACGCAGTATTTT. Protein sequence: CASSFGGGNTDTQYF. The rearrangement joins TRBV5-1 to TRBJ2-3; 7 nucleotides align to TRBD2. Trimming cost V 2 bases and J 2 bases; bases outside gene matches: 5. The CDR3 contains 15 residues. CDR1 is SGHRS and CDR2 is YFSETQ in the germline V gene.

CDR3 in amino acids: CASSLGLPSTDTQYF. DNA for the CDR3: TGTGCCAGCAGTCTGGGCCTACCAAGCACAGATACGCAGTATTTT. This chain joins TRBV6-5 and TRBJ2-3; D call uncertain. V was pared by 5 bases and J by 0 bases, with 12 bases between. This CDR3 has 15 residues. Germline-derived CDR1 and CDR2 are MNHEY and SVGAGI.

This clone came up once. The chain is built from TRBV2 and TRBJ2-7; D not resolved. Germline V CDR1 and CDR2: SNHLY, FYNNEI. This CDR3 contains 15 residues. Trimming stripped 1 base from V and 5 bases from J, with 15 bases between. The CDR3 region has the DNA TGTGCCAGCAGTGAAGAGGGCCAGCTTGGGGACGAGCAGTACTTC. Translated, it gives CASSEEGQLGDEQYF.

The gene calls are TRBV4-2 and TRBJ2-2, with 10 bases lining up with TRBD2. The trim removed 3 bases at V and 0 bases at J, leaving 4 bases unmatched. Germline V gene sequence: CDR1 LGHNA, CDR2 YNFKEQ. CDR3 size: 17 residues. CDR3 residues: CASSHRTSGTNTGELFF. The DNA for the CDR3 is TGTGCCAGCAGCCATCGGACTAGCGGTACGAACACCGGGGAGCTGTTTTTT.

The chain carries TRBV6-5 and TRBJ2-7; 9 bases agree with TRBD1. Trimming cost V 5 bases and J 6 bases; bases outside gene matches: 8. The CDR3 spans 14 residues. Germline V lookup: CDR1 MNHEY, CDR2 SVGAGI. CDR3 amino acids: CASSPQTGGGEQYF. Written as DNA, the CDR3 is TGTGCCAGCAGTCCACAGACAGGGGGGGGCGAGCAGTACTTC.

The chain uses TRBV5-1 and TRBJ1-2; D is possibly TRBD1 (5 bases). Trimming pared 4 bases from V and 3 bases from J, leaving 10 bases between. Germline V gives CDR1 SGHRS, CDR2 YFSETQ. The CDR3 has 13 residues. The CDR3 nucleotides read TGCGCCAGCAGCCCGGGACGGCACTATGGCTACACCTTC. Its protein product is CASSPGRHYGYTF.

V gene TRBV12-3 or TRBV12-4 combines with J gene TRBJ1-1; D call uncertain. With 6 bases removed from V and 6 bases from J, the gap between germline ends came to 14 bases. This CDR3 has 13 residues. Written as DNA, the CDR3 is TGTGCCAGCAGCACCGGGAGGTCGGCTGAAGCTTTCTTT. Amino acids: CASSTGRSAEAFF.

V and J are TRBV5-4 and TRBJ2-2; perhaps TRBD1 as D (5 bases). The V and J ends lost 3 bases and 4 bases respectively, with 25 bases between them. CDR1 and CDR2 from the germline V gene are SGHNT and YYREEE (reference sequence). The length of the CDR3 is 19 residues. The CDR3 nucleotides read TGTGCCAGCAGCTCTTTGGGTATCGACAGCAATAAGTCCACCGGGGAGCTGTTTTTT. Its translation is CASSSLGIDSNKSTGELFF.

The chain employs TRBV18 and TRBJ2-2; D unresolved. From germline, CDR1 is KGHSH and CDR2 LQKENI. V was clipped by 0 bases and J by 7 bases, with 9 bases between them. The CDR3 has 14 residues. The DNA of the CDR3 is TGTGCCAGCTCACCACCGCTGGGCGGCGGGGAGCTGTTTTTT. This translates into CASSPPLGGGELFF. The full variable domain, with the rest looked up from reference TRBV18 and TRBJ2-2, is NAGVMQNPRHLVRRRGQEARLRCSPMKGHSHVYWYRQLPEEGLKFMVYLQKENIIDESGMPKERFSAEFPKEGPSILRIQQVVRGDSAAYFCASSPPLGGGELFFGEGSRLTVL.

The chain couples TRBV24-1 to TRBJ2-1, with D perhaps matching TRBD1 (6 bases). V was clipped by 0 bases and J by 9 bases, with 14 bases between them. CDR3 size: 15 residues. The germline gives CDR1 KGHDR, CDR2 SFDVKD. The CDR3 here is CATSDLGGPVIEQFF. DNA for the CDR3: TGTGCCACCAGTGATTTGGGGGGCCCCGTCATTGAGCAGTTCTTC.